This TCR beta chain is drawn from a study of regulatory T cells in long-lasting Graves disease. The TCR beta library used iRepertoire HTBI primers with Arm-PCR amplification of CDR3. TCRdb passed the multiplex PCR reads through MiXCR, listing each CDR3 protein once. The sample records around 450,000 distinct CDR3 sequences, 15% being singletons. Time point described: newly diagnosed GD, antithyroid drugs for less than 3 months. The TCR library was made from RNA that had been extracted from PBMCs in TRIzol. This clonotype turned up a few times. CDR3 size: 17 residues. The V end was cut by 1 base, the J end by 5 bases, with 18 bases between. CDR1 and CDR2 (germline): LGHNA, YNFKEQ. The sample was also reused in another study, on T cells in Graves' hyperthyroidism and ophthalmopathy.

This TCR came from a woman aged 40 to 55 with Graves disease. The material was peripheral blood mononuclear cells (PBMCs), obtained at new diagnosis, from a patient treated with antithyroid drugs. The rearrangement uses TRBV4-2 and TRBJ2-1; tentatively, D is TRBD2 (5 bases). This chain's CDR3 is CASSQGGARKIHNEQFF. The CDR3 DNA reads as TGTGCCAGCAGCCAAGGGGGAGCTAGAAAGATTCACAATGAGCAGTTCTTC.